This TCR beta chain was obtained from a study of shared clonotypes between healthy human individuals. Positively selected for CCR7, the CD45RO-negative cells used as naive CD8 cells excluded terminally differentiated effector memory CD45RA+ cells. The J segment lost 0 bases and the V segment lost 4 bases, leaving 7 bases of the junction unmatched. The CDR3 has 16 residues. Germline values: CDR1 SGDLS, CDR2 YYNGEE. Only in-frame clones appear in the TCRdb table, and some are missing; sequencing was by immunoSEQ multiplex PCR. The sample includes some 740,000 clones, more than 85% seen only once; the top ten take more than 20%.

The genes are TRBV9 and TRBJ2-7; 10 bases align to TRBD2. The receptor comes from a man under 40 in good health. The sample was naive CD8+ T cells sorted from blood. In DNA form, the CDR3 reads TGTGCCAGCAGCCCACGGACTAGCGGTTTCTCCTACGAGCAGTACTTC. Amino acids: CASSPRTSGFSYEQYF. Full variable domain (remainder filled in from reference TRBV9 and TRBJ2-7): DSGVTQTPKHLITATGQRVTLRCSPRSGDLSVYWYQQSLDQGLQFLIQYYNGEERAKGNILERFSAQQFPDLHSELNLSSLELGDSALYFCASSPRTSGFSYEQYFGPGTRLTVT.